This T cell receptor (beta chain) was sequenced in a study of blood T cells in healthy people across ages. Per germline, CDR1 SGHAT and CDR2 FQDESV (reference sequence). The CDR3 sequence is 14 residues long. Trimming took 3 bases from V and 5 from J; bases not matched to a gene: 4. A J-beta primer mix and a sample-barcoded 5' primer were used in a second PCR of roughly 6 to 11 cycles. Each cDNA molecule was tagged by a template-switch adaptor with 12 random nucleotides. Every sample gave at least 3 million paired-end reads containing CDR3. MiXCR, applied by TCRdb to the 5' RACE reads, yields one record per CDR3 protein. This repertoire shows about 1.4 million distinct CDR3 sequences, 59% found once; its top ten account for approximately 7%.

Sequencing used blood. The chain uses TRBV11-1 and TRBJ2-1; 7 bases line up with TRBD1. This receptor was taken from a man aged 18 to 29 in good health. CDR3 nucleotides: TGTGCCAGCAGCTTCCGACAGGGAAACAATGAGCAGTTCTTC. Its translation: CASSFRQGNNEQFF.